This entry lists 2 T cell receptor beta chains sequenced from one sample in a study of T cells of healthy individuals. TCRdb reanalysed the 5' RACE reads using MiXCR and keeps one entry per CDR3 protein. The data show around 53,000 distinct CDR3 sequences, roughly 14% seen once. The source of these receptors is a human donor in good health.

This clonotype was counted between two and nine times. The J gene is TRBJ2-5, the V gene TRBV7-9; perhaps TRBD2 as D (8 bases). Germline values: CDR1 SEHNR, CDR2 FQNEAQ (reference sequence). Trimming pared 5 bases from V and 4 bases from J, leaving 17 bases between. The CDR3 totals 15 residues. The CDR3 here is CASSRGQAGGETQYF. DNA of the CDR3: TGTGCCAGCAGCCGAGGACAGGCGGGAGGAGAGACCCAGTACTTC.

The chain joins TRBV14 to TRBJ2-1; D unclear. The CDR3 spans 12 residues. With 1 base removed from V and 9 bases from J, the gap between germline ends came to 7 bases. Per germline, CDR1 SGHDN and CDR2 FVKESK. This CDR3 is CASSQVVGEQFF. Written as DNA, the CDR3 is TGTGCCAGCAGCCAAGTAGTGGGTGAGCAGTTCTTC.